These T cell receptor beta chains were read from a single sample in a study of response to subunit inactivated influenza vaccine. MiXCR, run by TCRdb on the RT-PCR reads, gives a single entry per CDR3 protein. The table shows approximately 530,000 distinct CDR3 sequences, with roughly 7.6% occurring only once. The sequences come from PBMCs from blood, collected about 23 months after vaccination. The source of these receptors is a man aged 45 to 70 who received an inactivated influenza vaccine. CDR3s include the opening cysteine and the closing phenylalanine or tryptophan. A D gene is named only where the DNA matches it firmly. The size entry is marked missing in some rows and otherwise reads once, few, many or a size class.

D gene	clone size	V gene	J gene	CDR3 DNA	CDR3 protein
TRBD1	many	TRBV20-1	TRBJ2-3	TGCAGTGCTAGAGATGATGACAGGGGCTATTCAGATACGCAGTATTTT	CSARDDDRGYSDTQYF
.	few	TRBV27	TRBJ1-2	TGTGCCAGCAGTCCCCGAGACTGGGGATTCTATGGCTACACCTTC	CASSPRDWGFYGYTF
TRBD2	few	TRBV4-2	TRBJ2-3	TGTGCCAGCAGCCAGAATAGCGGGGGCCGATTCACAGATACGCAGTATTTT	CASSQNSGGRFTDTQYF
TRBD2	few	TRBV4-2	TRBJ2-2	TGTGCCAGCAGCCAAGATTCTAGCGGGAGAACCGGGGAGCTGTTTTTT	CASSQDSSGRTGELFF
.	.	TRBV20-1	TRBJ2-1	TGCAGTGCTAGAGATCTTCTCGACTCCCCTGATGAGCAGTTCTTC	CSARDLLDSPDEQFF
.	few	TRBV14	TRBJ1-1	TGTGCCAGCAGCCATGGGGGTGCTGAAGCTTTCTTT	CASSHGGAEAFF
TRBD2	.	TRBV30	TRBJ2-3	TGTGCCTTGGGGACTACGGCGCAGTATTTT	CALGTTAQYF
.	many	TRBV20-1	TRBJ2-5	TGCAGTGCTAGGCTTGCCGGGACTGTGATGGAGACCCAGTACTTC	CSARLAGTVMETQYF
.	.	TRBV30	TRBJ2-7	TGTGCCTGGAGCCAATCCTACGAGCAGTACTTC	CAWSQSYEQYF
TRBD1	few	TRBV4-2	TRBJ2-2	TGTGCCAGCAGCCACAACAGGGGTGGCGGGGAGCTGTTTTTT	CASSHNRGGGELFF
.	many	TRBV27	TRBJ2-1	TGTGCCAGCAGAAAGCTGAGCTCCTACAATGAGCAGTTCTTC	CASRKLSSYNEQFF
TRBD1	few	TRBV29-1	TRBJ2-6	TGCAGCGTCGACAGGACAGGACATTCTGGGGCCAACGTCCTGACTTTC	CSVDRTGHSGANVLTF
TRBD1	many	TRBV20-1	TRBJ1-5	TGCAGTGCTGTTACAGGGGGCCCGAGTCAGCCCCAGCATTTT	CSAVTGGPSQPQHF
.	.	TRBV9	TRBJ2-3	TGTGCCAGCAGCGGGAGGACGGGAGCGATAGATACGCAGTATTTT	CASSGRTGAIDTQYF
.	.	TRBV5-1	TRBJ2-5	TGCGCCAGCAGCTTAACAATAGGGGCTCAAGAGACCCAGTACTTC	CASSLTIGAQETQYF
TRBD1	.	TRBV12-3/TRBV12-4	TRBJ1-2	TGTGCCAGCAGTGCCGCGACAGGGGTTAACTATGGCTACACCTTC	CASSAATGVNYGYTF
TRBD2	.	TRBV20-1	TRBJ2-1	TGCAGTGCTAAGACTAGCGGGAGATCGAGTGAGCAGTTCTTC	CSAKTSGRSSEQFF
TRBD2	many	TRBV20-1	TRBJ2-7	TGCAGTGCTAGAATTAGCGGGGGATCCTCCTACGAGCAGTACTTC	CSARISGGSSYEQYF
.	many	TRBV4-2	TRBJ2-6	TGTGCCAGCAGCCAAGATTGGGCTGGGGCCAACGTCCTGACTTTC	CASSQDWAGANVLTF
.	many	TRBV20-1	TRBJ1-1	TGCAGTGCTAGAGATTGGCAGGTCACTGAAGCTTTCTTT	CSARDWQVTEAFF
.	few	TRBV4-1	TRBJ1-5	TGCGCCAGCAGCCAAGCTTTCAATCAGCCCCAGCATTTT	CASSQAFNQPQHF
TRBD2	few	TRBV20-1	TRBJ2-3	TGCAGTGGGACTAGTCGGGATACGCAGTATTTT	CSGTSRDTQYF
.	.	TRBV20-1	TRBJ1-6	TGCAGTGCTAGAAACAGAGACAGGCCGGGTTCACCCCTCCACTTT	CSARNRDRPGSPLHF
.	.	TRBV4-3	TRBJ2-3	TGCGCCAGCAGCCAACCAGCGAGCGGTGGCAATACGCAGTATTTT	CASSQPASGGNTQYF
TRBD2	few	TRBV29-1	TRBJ2-1	TGCAGCGGAGCGGAAAGCGGGAGGGCCGTTGAGCAGTTCTTC	CSGAESGRAVEQFF
TRBD1	.	TRBV2	TRBJ1-2	TGTGCCAGCACCTCGGACAGGAGACTTAACTATGGCTACACCTTC	CASTSDRRLNYGYTF
TRBD2	many	TRBV7-9	TRBJ2-3	TGTGCCAGCAGCTTCCAGCGGGAGTCCGGCACAGATACGCAGTATTTT	CASSFQRESGTDTQYF
.	.	TRBV3-1	TRBJ2-3	TGTGCCAGCAGCCAGGCCGGGACAAGCAATCAGCCCCAGTATTTT	CASSQAGTSNQPQYF
.	few	TRBV7-2	TRBJ2-5	TGTGCCAGCAGCCGTGACGGACTGAATCAAGAGACCCAGTACTTC	CASSRDGLNQETQYF
.	.	TRBV7-2	TRBJ2-5	TGTGCCAGCAGCACGGGGGCCGGGCCGGCGTCTTTGGAGTACTTC	CASSTGAGPASLEYF
.	few	TRBV2	TRBJ2-7	TGTGCCAGCAGTACAGGGCTCACCTACGAGCAGTACTTC	CASSTGLTYEQYF
.	many	TRBV7-9	TRBJ2-7	TGTGCCAGCAGCTCAGGCCTAATCTCCTACGAGCAGTACTTC	CASSSGLISYEQYF
.	.	TRBV20-1	TRBJ2-7	TGCAGTGCTAGTCTCAGCGCCTACGAGCAGTACTTC	CSASLSAYEQYF
.	.	TRBV20-1	TRBJ1-1	TGCAGTGCTACCTCCCCGGGCCTGAACACTGAAGCTTTCTTT	CSATSPGLNTEAFF
.	many	TRBV20-1	TRBJ1-4	TGCAGTGCTCGGACATCTGATTGGAGTAATGAAAAACTGTTTTTT	CSARTSDWSNEKLFF
.	.	TRBV5-1	TRBJ2-7	TGCGCCAGCAGGGAGACGGGCTACGAGCAGTACTTC	CASRETGYEQYF
.	.	TRBV3-1	TRBJ1-4	TGTGCCAGCAGCCAAGATTGGGGTAATGAAAAACTGTTTTTT	CASSQDWGNEKLFF
TRBD2	.	TRBV11-2	TRBJ2-7	TGTGCCAGCAGCCGGGGACTAGCGGGAGAACTCTACGAGCAGTACTTC	CASSRGLAGELYEQYF
.	few	TRBV3-1	TRBJ2-7	TGTGCCAGCAGCCAAGATTTAGGCAGGCGGTACGAGCAGTACTTC	CASSQDLGRRYEQYF
.	few	TRBV6-6	TRBJ1-2	TGTGCCAGCAGACAGGGCGACTATGGCTACACCTTC	CASRQGDYGYTF
.	.	TRBV20-1	TRBJ1-1	TGCAGTGCTAGAAGCGGATATCAGAACACTGAAGCTTTCTTT	CSARSGYQNTEAFF
TRBD2	many	TRBV2	TRBJ2-1	TGTGCCAGCAGTGATGAGCGGGGTAACTACAATGAGCAGTTCTTC	CASSDERGNYNEQFF
.	few	TRBV12-3/TRBV12-4	TRBJ1-1	TGTGCCAGCAGTACGGTTGGAAGGAACACTGAAGCTTTCTTT	CASSTVGRNTEAFF
.	.	TRBV12-3/TRBV12-4	TRBJ1-1	TGTGCCAGCGTGCCAGGACTGAACACTGAAGCTTTCTTT	CASVPGLNTEAFF
TRBD1	.	TRBV5-1	TRBJ2-5	TGCGCCAGCAGCTTTAACACAGGGGGCATAGAGACCCAGTACTTC	CASSFNTGGIETQYF
TRBD2	.	TRBV4-1	TRBJ2-1	TGCGCCAGCAGCCAAGAGGCAGGACTAGGCTACAATGAGCAGTTCTTC	CASSQEAGLGYNEQFF
.	few	TRBV4-2	TRBJ2-7	TGTGCCAGCAGCCAAGATCGAACAGAGCAGTACTTC	CASSQDRTEQYF
TRBD2	many	TRBV6-1	TRBJ2-1	TGTGCCAGCAGTGAAGGGCTAGCGGGAGTCCCGTCCTACAATGAGCAGTTCTTC	CASSEGLAGVPSYNEQFF
.	many	TRBV24-1	TRBJ2-4	TGTGCCACCAGTGACACTGGACTAGCCAAAAACATTCAGTACTTC	CATSDTGLAKNIQYF
TRBD2	many	TRBV7-2	TRBJ2-1	TGTGCCAGCAGCCTGCTAGCGGGAGGGCCGTTCTTC	CASSLLAGGPFF
TRBD1	few	TRBV16	TRBJ1-2	TGTGCCAGCAGCACCCGACAGGGGGCGGGTGGCTACACCTTC	CASSTRQGAGGYTF
TRBD1	.	TRBV12-3/TRBV12-4	TRBJ2-2	TGTGCCAGCAGTTTCCGACAGGGTTACACCGGGGAGCTGTTTTTT	CASSFRQGYTGELFF